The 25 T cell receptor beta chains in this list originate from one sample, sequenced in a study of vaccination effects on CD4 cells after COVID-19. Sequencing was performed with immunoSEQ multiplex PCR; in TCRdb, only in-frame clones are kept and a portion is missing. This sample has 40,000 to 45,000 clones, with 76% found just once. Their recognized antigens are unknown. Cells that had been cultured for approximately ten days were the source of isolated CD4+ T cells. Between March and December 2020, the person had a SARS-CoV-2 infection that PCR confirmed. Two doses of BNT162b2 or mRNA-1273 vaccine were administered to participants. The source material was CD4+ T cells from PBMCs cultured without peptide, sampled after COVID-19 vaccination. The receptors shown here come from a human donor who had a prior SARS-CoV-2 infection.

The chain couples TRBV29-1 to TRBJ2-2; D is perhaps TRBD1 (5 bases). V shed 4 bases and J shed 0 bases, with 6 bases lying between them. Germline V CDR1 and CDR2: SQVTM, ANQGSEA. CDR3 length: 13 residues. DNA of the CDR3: TGCAGCGTTGCCAGGGCGAACACCGGGGAGCTGTTTTTT. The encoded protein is CSVARANTGELFF.

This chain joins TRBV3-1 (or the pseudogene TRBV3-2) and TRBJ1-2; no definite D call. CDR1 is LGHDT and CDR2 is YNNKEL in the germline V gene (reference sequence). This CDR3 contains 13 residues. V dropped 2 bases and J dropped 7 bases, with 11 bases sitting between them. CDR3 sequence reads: CASSQNGLGGYTF. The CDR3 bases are TGTGCCAGCAGCCAAAACGGGTTGGGTGGCTACACCTTC.

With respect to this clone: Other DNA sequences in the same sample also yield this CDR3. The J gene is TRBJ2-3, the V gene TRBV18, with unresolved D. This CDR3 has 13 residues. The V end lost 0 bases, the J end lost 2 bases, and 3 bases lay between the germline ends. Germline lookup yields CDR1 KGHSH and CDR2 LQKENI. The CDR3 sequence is CASSPPSTDTQYF. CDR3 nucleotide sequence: TGTGCCAGCTCACCACCTTCCACAGATACGCAGTATTTT.

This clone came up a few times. CDR3: CASSLWTSGRTNNEQFF. The CDR3 DNA reads as TGCGCCAGCAGCCTGTGGACTAGCGGGAGGACAAACAATGAGCAGTTCTTC. The J gene is TRBJ2-1, the V gene TRBV5-1, with TRBD2 identical over 14 bases. Germline V gives CDR1 SGHRS, CDR2 YFSETQ. This CDR3 spans 17 amino acids. J was trimmed by 5 bases and V by 4 bases; bases with no gene match: 8.

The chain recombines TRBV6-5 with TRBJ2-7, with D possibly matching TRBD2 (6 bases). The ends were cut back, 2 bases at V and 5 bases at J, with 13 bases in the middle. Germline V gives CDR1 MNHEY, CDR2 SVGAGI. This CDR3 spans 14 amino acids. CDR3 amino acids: CASSYRLAGNEQYF. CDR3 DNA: TGTGCCAGCAGTTACAGGCTTGCGGGAAACGAGCAGTACTTC.

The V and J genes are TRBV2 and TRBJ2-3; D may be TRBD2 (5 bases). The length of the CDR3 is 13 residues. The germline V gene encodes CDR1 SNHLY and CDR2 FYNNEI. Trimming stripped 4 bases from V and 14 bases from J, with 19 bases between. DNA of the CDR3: TGTGCCAGCAGTGGACGGGGTCATTTTGCAAGGTATTTT. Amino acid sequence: CASSGRGHFARYF.

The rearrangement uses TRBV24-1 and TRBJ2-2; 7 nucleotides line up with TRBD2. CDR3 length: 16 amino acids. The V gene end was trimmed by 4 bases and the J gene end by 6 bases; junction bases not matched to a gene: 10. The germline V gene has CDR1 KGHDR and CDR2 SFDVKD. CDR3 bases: TGTGCCACCAGTGACCCCAGGACTAGAGTGTCCGGGGAGCTGTTTTTT. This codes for CATSDPRTRVSGELFF.

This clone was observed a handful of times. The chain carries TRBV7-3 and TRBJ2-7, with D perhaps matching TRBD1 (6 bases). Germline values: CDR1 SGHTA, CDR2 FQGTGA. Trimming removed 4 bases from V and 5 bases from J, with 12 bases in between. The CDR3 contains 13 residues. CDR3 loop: CASSSQQGHEQYF. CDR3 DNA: TGTGCCAGCAGCTCCCAACAGGGCCACGAGCAGTACTTC. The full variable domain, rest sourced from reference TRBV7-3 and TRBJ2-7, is GAGVSQTPSNKVTEKGKYVELRCDPISGHTALYWYRQSLGQGPEFLIYFQGTGAADDSGLPNDRFFAVRPEGSVSTLKIQRTERGDSAVYLCASSSQQGHEQYFGPGTRLTVT.

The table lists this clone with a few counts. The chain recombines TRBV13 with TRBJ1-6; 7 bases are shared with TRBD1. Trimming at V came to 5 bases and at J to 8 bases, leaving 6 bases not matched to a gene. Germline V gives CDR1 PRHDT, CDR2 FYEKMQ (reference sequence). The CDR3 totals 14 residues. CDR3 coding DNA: TGTGCCAGCAGCCAGACAGGGACACATTCACCCCTCCACTTT. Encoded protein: CASSQTGTHSPLHF.

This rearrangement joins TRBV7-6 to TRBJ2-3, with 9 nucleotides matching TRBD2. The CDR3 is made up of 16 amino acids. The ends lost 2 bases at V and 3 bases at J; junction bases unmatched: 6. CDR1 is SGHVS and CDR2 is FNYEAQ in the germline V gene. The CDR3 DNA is TGTGCCAGCAGCTTAAGGGGACTAGCAACTACAGATACGCAGTATTTT. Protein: CASSLRGLATTDTQYF. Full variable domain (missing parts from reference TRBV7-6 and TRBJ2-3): GAGVSQSPRYKVTKRGQDVALRCDPISGHVSLYWYRQALGQGPEFLTYFNYEAQQDKSGLPNDRFSAERPEGSISTLTIQRTEQRDSAMYRCASSLRGLATTDTQYFGPGTRLTVL.

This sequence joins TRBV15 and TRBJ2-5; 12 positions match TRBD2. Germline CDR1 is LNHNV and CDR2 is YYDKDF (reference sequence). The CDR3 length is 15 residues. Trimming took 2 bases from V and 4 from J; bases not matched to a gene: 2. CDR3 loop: CATSRLAGGPETQYF. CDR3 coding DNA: TGTGCCACCAGCAGACTAGCGGGAGGGCCAGAGACCCAGTACTTC.

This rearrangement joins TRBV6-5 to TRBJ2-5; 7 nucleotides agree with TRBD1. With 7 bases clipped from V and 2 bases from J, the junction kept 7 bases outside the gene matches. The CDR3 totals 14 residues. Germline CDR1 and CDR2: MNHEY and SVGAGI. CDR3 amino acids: CASIEDRTQETQYF. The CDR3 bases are TGTGCCAGCATCGAGGACAGGACACAAGAGACCCAGTACTTC.

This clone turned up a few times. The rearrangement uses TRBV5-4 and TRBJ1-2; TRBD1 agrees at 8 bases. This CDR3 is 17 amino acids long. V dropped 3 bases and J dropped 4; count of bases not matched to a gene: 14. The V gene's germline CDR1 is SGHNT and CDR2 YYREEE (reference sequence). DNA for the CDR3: TGTGCCAGCAGCTCTAACTACCGAACGACAGGGGCCTATGGCTACACCTTC. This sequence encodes CASSSNYRTTGAYGYTF.

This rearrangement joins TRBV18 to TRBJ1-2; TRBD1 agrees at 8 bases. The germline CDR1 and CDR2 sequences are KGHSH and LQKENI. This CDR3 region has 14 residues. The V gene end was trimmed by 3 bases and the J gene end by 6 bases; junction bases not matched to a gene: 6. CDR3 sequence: CASSPTGGEDGYTF. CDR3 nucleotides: TGTGCCAGCTCACCCACAGGGGGTGAAGATGGCTACACCTTC.

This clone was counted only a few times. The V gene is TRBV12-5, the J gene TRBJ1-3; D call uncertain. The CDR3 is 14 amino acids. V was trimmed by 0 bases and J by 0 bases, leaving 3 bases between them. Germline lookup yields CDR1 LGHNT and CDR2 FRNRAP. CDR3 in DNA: TGTGCTAGTGGTTTGGTAAACTCTGGAAACACCATATATTTT. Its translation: CASGLVNSGNTIYF.

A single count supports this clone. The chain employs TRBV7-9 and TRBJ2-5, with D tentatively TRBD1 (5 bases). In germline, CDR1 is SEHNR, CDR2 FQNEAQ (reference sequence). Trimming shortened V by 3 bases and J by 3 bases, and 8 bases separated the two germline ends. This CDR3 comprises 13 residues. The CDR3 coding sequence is TGTGCCAGCAGCTTTTCAGGGAAAGAGACCCAGTACTTC. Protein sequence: CASSFSGKETQYF.

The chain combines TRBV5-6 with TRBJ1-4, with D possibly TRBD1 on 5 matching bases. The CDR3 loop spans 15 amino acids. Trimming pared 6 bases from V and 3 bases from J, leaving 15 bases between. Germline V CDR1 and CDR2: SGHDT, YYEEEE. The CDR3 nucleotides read TGTGCCAGCACCGGGACCGTGTTCCCTAATGAAAAACTGTTTTTT. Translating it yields CASTGTVFPNEKLFF.

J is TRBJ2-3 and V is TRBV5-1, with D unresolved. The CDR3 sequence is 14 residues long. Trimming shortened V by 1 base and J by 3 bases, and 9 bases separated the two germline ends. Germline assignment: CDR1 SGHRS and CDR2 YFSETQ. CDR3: CASSLIGQTDTQYF. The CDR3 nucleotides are TGCGCCAGCAGCTTGATTGGGCAGACAGATACGCAGTATTTT.

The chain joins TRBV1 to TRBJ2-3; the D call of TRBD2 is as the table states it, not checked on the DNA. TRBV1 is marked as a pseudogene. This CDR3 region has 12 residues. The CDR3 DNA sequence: TGCAGGCAGGCGGGAGGCGCTGATACGCAGTATTTT. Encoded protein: CRQAGGADTQYF.

The CDR3 bases are TGTGCCACCAGCAGCGGGACTAGCGGGAGCTACAATGAGCAGTTCTTC. Translated: CATSSGTSGSYNEQFF. V is TRBV15 and J is TRBJ2-1, with TRBD2 matching 14 bases. Germline assignment: CDR1 LNHNV and CDR2 YYDKDF (reference sequence). Germline trimming cut 3 bases from V and 3 bases from J; bases unmatched to any gene: 1. CDR3 length equals 16 residues. Drawing the rest from reference TRBV15 and TRBJ2-1, the complete variable domain is DAMVIQNPRYQVTQFGKPVTLSCSQTLNHNVMYWYQQKSSQAPKLLFHYYDKDFNNEADTPDNFQSRRPNTSFCFLDIRSPGLGDTAMYLCATSSGTSGSYNEQFFGPGTRLTVL.

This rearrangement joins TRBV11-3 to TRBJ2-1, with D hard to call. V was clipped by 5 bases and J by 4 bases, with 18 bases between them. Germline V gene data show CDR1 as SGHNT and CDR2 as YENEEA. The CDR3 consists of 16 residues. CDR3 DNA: TGTGCCAGCAGCCCGCTCCCCAGCGCACAATACAATGAGCAGTTCTTC. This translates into CASSPLPSAQYNEQFF.

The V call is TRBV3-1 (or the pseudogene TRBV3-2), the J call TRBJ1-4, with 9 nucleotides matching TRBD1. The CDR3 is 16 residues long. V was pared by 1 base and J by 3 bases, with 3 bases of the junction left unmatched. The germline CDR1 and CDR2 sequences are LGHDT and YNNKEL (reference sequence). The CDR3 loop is CASSQVTGGANEKLFF. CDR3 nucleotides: TGTGCCAGCAGCCAAGTGACAGGGGGAGCTAATGAAAAACTGTTTTTT.

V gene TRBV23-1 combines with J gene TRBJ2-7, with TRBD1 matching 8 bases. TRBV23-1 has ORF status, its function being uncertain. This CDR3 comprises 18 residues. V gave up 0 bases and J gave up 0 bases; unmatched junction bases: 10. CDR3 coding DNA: TGCGCCAGCAGTCAATCGGTCCGTCGGGACAGGAGCTCCTACGAGCAGTACTTC. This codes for CASSQSVRRDRSSYEQYF.

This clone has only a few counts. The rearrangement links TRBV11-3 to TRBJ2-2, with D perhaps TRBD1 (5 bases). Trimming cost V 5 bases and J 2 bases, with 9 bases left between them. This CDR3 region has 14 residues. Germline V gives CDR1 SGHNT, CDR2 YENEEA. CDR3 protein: CASSPRANTGELFF. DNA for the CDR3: TGTGCCAGCAGCCCCAGGGCCAACACCGGGGAGCTGTTTTTT.

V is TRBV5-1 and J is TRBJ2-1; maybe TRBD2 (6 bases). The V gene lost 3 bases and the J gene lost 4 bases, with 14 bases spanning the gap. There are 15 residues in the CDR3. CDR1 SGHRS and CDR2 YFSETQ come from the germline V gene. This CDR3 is CASSSKRLDYNEQFF. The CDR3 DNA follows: TGCGCCAGCAGCTCAAAAAGACTAGATTACAATGAGCAGTTCTTC.